This T cell receptor (beta chain) emerged from a study of T-cell reconstitution after alpha-beta-depleted transplantation in children (dated by TCRdb to about 2016). The study in broad terms: Using TCR repertoire profiling, the study quantitatively followed how T-cell immune reconstitution unfolded in children after TCRalphabeta/CD19-depleted allogeneic hematopoietic cell transplantation.

Per the publication, the treatment or condition label means: allogeneic hematopoietic cell transplantation with graft depleted of TCRalphabeta T cells and CD19 B cells. Transplant recipients were children who received TCRalphabeta/CD19-depleted allogeneic hematopoietic cell grafts. This clonotype was seen only a few times. Its antigen is not yet known. Base qualities are missing; no much larger clone stands one base away. The library was built by means of PCR. Sequenced using an Illumina HiSeq 2500. Molecular barcoding was employed in the preparation of TCR libraries, with unique molecular identifiers being used to normalize TCRbeta repertoire quantification. TCRdb's own reprocessing of the public reads used fastp at Q25 and MiXCR and kept productive beta chains. Identical CDR3 protein sequences are pooled into one entry, listed with their most common genes and DNA. The sample contains about 900,000 distinct CDR3 sequences, under 30% of them found a single time. Of the sample, under 30% falls within the top ten clones.

Study-level results and caveats: Apparently early alphabetaT-cell count recovery about two months after transplant reportedly relied on only several hundred rapidly expanded clones derived from non-depleted graft cells. Over subsequent months, a decline in hyperexpanded clone frequencies was noted, and after one year, T-cell counts and TCRbeta diversity were mostly ascribed to newly produced T cells. The high TCRbeta diversity at day 60 in some patients was ascribed to recipient T cells and intrathymic progenitors that had survived conditioning.

The CDR3 numbers 16 residues from cysteine through phenylalanine. The read is trimmed to its CDR3 DNA, 48 bases read in frame from base 1. The germline V gene (reference sequence) provides CDR1 DFQATT and CDR2 SNEGSKA. Ends trimmed: V by 3 bases, J by 1 base; bases unmatched to a gene: 9. The clonotype originates from a boy younger than two who had a stem cell transplant for SCID, so the T cells may come from the graft donor. The input for sequencing was PBMCs, mostly from graft donor cells, taken 360 days after TCRalphabeta/CD19-depleted stem cell transplant. The chain was built from TRBV20-1 and TRBJ2-5; a stretch of 9 junction bases matches TRBD2. DNA sequence: TGCAGTGCTAGTTTTCCAGCGGGGGGACTCCAAGAGACCCAGTACTTC. This gives the protein CSASFPAGGLQETQYF.